These 12 T cell receptor beta chains originate from one sample sequenced in a study of early T cells in non-severe SARS-CoV-2 infection. TCRdb fed the 5' RACE reads into MiXCR, producing one record per CDR3 protein. The sample shows about 21,000 distinct CDR3 sequences, 4% of them seen only once. The sample taken for sequencing was whole blood. These receptors originate from an adult who was a healthcare worker with PCR-confirmed SARS-CoV-2 infection or an uninfected control (not recorded which).

By share, this clonotype ranks as medium-sized. The chain couples TRBV18 to TRBJ1-3, with D unresolved. In germline, CDR1 is KGHSH, CDR2 LQKENI. The CDR3 is made up of 16 amino acids. Between the trimmed V and J ends, which lost 2 bases and 1 base, there was a span of 12 bases. Written as DNA, the CDR3 is TGTGCCAGCTCACCATTGGATGGAGGATCTGGAAACACCATATATTTT. It codes for CASSPLDGGSGNTIYF.

This clonotype showed up many times. This chain joins TRBV28 and TRBJ2-7; the D gene could be TRBD1 or TRBD2 (5 bases each). V dropped 5 bases and J dropped 7 bases, with 27 bases sitting between them. The CDR3 consists of 17 residues. Germline CDR1 is MDHEN and CDR2 is SYDVKM. The CDR3 protein is CASSQTRTGLVIGEQYF. CDR3 nucleotide sequence: TGTGCCAGCAGTCAGACTCGAACAGGACTCGTTATTGGGGAGCAGTACTTC.

This clonotype was seen at least ten times. The V call is TRBV6-5, the J call TRBJ2-7; 9 nucleotides align to TRBD1. After removal of 6 bases from V and 1 base from J, the junction contained 7 bases not matched to a gene. Germline values: CDR1 MNHEY, CDR2 SVGAGI. The CDR3 extends over 15 amino acids. CDR3 nucleotide sequence: TGTGCCAGCAGGCTGACAGGGGGATCGTCCTACGAGCAGTACTTC. Translating it yields CASRLTGGSSYEQYF.

At least ten counts were recorded for this clonotype. V is TRBV7-9 and J is TRBJ2-1, with D possibly TRBD2 on 6 matching bases. This CDR3 contains 14 residues. Trimming left V 3 bases short and J 4 bases short, with 10 bases between. From germline, CDR1 is SEHNR and CDR2 FQNEAQ (reference sequence). For the CDR3, the DNA is TGTGCCAGCAGCTTCGGCGGGAATTACAATGAGCAGTTCTTC. Its protein product is CASSFGGNYNEQFF.

There are a few counts of this clonotype. DNA of the CDR3: TGTGCCAGCAGCTTCCAGGGGCCTAGTGGCTACACCTTC. Protein product: CASSFQGPSGYTF. The V and J genes are TRBV11-2 and TRBJ1-2, with D maybe TRBD1 (6 bases). The CDR3 contains 13 residues. Germline CDR1 is SGHAT and CDR2 is FQNNGV. V was cut by 3 bases and J by 7 bases, with 12 bases left in between.

This clonotype was counted many times. The rearrangement joins TRBV5-1 to TRBJ2-1; 11 bases agree with TRBD2. With V trimmed by 4 bases and J by 10 bases, 10 bases remained unmatched. This CDR3 is 15 amino acids long. Germline V CDR1 and CDR2: SGHRS, YFSETQ. CDR3 coding DNA: TGCGCCAGCAGCCCCGGGACTAGCGGCCCCGCGGAGCAGTTCTTC. This sequence encodes CASSPGTSGPAEQFF.

This clonotype was counted many times. The rearrangement uses TRBV7-8 and TRBJ2-7, with D possibly being TRBD1 (5 bases). CDR3 length equals 14 residues. Per germline, CDR1 SGHVS and CDR2 FQNEAQ. V was cut by 5 bases and J by 2 bases, with 13 bases left in between. This CDR3 reads CASSRSTGAYEQYF. DNA for the CDR3: TGTGCCAGCAGCCGAAGCACAGGTGCCTACGAGCAGTACTTC.

This clonotype was counted many times. The chain links TRBV5-1 to TRBJ2-1; TRBD2 agrees at 7 bases. CDR3 size: 15 residues. Germline CDR1 and CDR2: SGHRS and YFSETQ. Losses at the gene ends were 4 bases for V and 8 bases for J; bases not matched to a gene: 12. The CDR3 sequence is CASSLQAGRGDEQFF. In nucleotides, the CDR3 is TGCGCCAGCAGCCTCCAAGCGGGACGAGGGGATGAGCAGTTCTTC.

This clonotype was recorded at least ten times. The chain combines TRBV11-3 with TRBJ2-1; TRBD1 aligns across 8 bases. Germline V CDR1 and CDR2: SGHNT, YENEEA. This CDR3 has 16 amino acids. V lost 3 bases, J lost 2 bases, and 6 bases stayed unmatched. The CDR3 bases are TGTGCCAGCAGCTTGGGGGACAGGACAACCTACAATGAGCAGTTCTTC. As protein: CASSLGDRTTYNEQFF. The variable domain in full, completed from reference TRBV11-3 and TRBJ2-1, reads EAGVVQSPRYKIIEKKQPVAFWCNPISGHNTLYWYLQNLGQGPELLIRYENEEAVDDSQLPKDRFSAERLKGVDSTLKIQPAELGDSAVYLCASSLGDRTTYNEQFFGPGTRLTVL.

This clonotype appeared many times. The chain uses TRBV4-1 and TRBJ1-1, with 7 bases lining up with TRBD1. The CDR3 loop spans 15 amino acids. Germline CDR1 MGHRA, CDR2 YSYEKL. Trimming at V came to 5 bases and at J to 8 bases, leaving 14 bases not matched to a gene. DNA of the CDR3: TGCGCCAGCAGCAAAACCCCAGGGGGAACCTCAGAAGCTTTCTTT. Amino acid sequence: CASSKTPGGTSEAFF.

This clonotype was found many times. The chain employs TRBV30 and TRBJ1-1; possibly TRBD1 for D (6 bases). This CDR3 spans 14 amino acids. The V gene lost 1 base and the J gene lost 5 bases, with 14 bases spanning the gap. Germline-derived CDR1 and CDR2 are GTSNPN and SVGIG (reference sequence). The DNA for the CDR3 is TGTGCCTGGAGTGAACTCCAGGGGAGGACTGAAGCTTTCTTT. Encoded protein: CAWSELQGRTEAFF.

In this sample, this clonotype turned up many times. The chain employs TRBV10-1 and TRBJ1-1; 7 nucleotides match TRBD1. The CDR3 consists of 13 residues. V was clipped by 6 bases and J by 1 base; unmatched bases: 2. CDR1 is WNHNN, CDR2 SYGVQD, per germline (reference sequence). For the CDR3, the DNA is TGCGCCAGCAGGGCAGGGGGGAACACTGAAGCTTTCTTT. It specifies CASRAGGNTEAFF.